A single sample is the source of the 32 T cell receptor beta chains below, sequenced in a study of T-cell reconstitution after alpha-beta-depleted transplantation in children. Unique molecular identifiers were incorporated into the prepared TCRbeta library. TCRdb ran MiXCR on the PCR reads and lists one entry per CDR3 protein. Altogether 250,000 to 400,000 distinct CDR3 sequences are present, 23% being singletons, with the ten largest covering roughly 11%. Here the sequenced sample was PBMCs, mostly from graft donor cells, taken 180 days after TCRalphabeta/CD19-depleted stem cell transplant. The receptors come from a male patient aged 10 to 17 who had a stem cell transplant for acute lymphoblastic leukemia, so the T cells may come from the graft donor.

As concerns this clonotype: Germline and junction disagree at one end, which may indicate a read error. The chain joins TRBV9 to TRBJ2-5, with 11 bases matching TRBD1. The germline V gene encodes CDR1 SGDLS and CDR2 YYNGEE. This CDR3 is 16 amino acids long. CDR3 bases: TGTGCCAGCAGCGCACACGGGACAGGGGGTAGGGAGACCCAGTCCTTC. This encodes CASSAHGTGGRETQSF.

This clonotype was picked up many times. The chain recombines TRBV5-1 with TRBJ2-7, with D unclear. V gave up 0 bases and J gave up 1 base, with 8 bases separating them. The CDR3 is 14 amino acids. Germline assignment: CDR1 SGHRS and CDR2 YFSETQ. The chain's CDR3 is CASSLAGPSYEQYF. The CDR3 DNA is TGCGCCAGCAGCTTGGCCGGGCCATCCTACGAGCAGTACTTC.

This chain joins TRBV20-1 and TRBJ2-4; the D gene is possibly TRBD1 (5 bases). CDR3 length equals 12 residues. CDR1 DFQATT and CDR2 SNEGSKA come from the germline V gene (reference sequence). V lost 8 bases to trimming and J lost 2 bases, with 10 bases between them. The CDR3 sequence is CSTRVSKNIQYF. For the CDR3, the DNA is TGCAGTACCAGGGTGTCCAAAAACATTCAGTACTTC.

V usage is TRBV10-3 and J usage is TRBJ1-2; no firm D call. Germline V gene data show CDR1 as ENHRY and CDR2 as SYGVKD. Trimming took off 1 base at V and 5 bases at J, with 8 bases between the two ends. The CDR3 totals 13 residues. The CDR3 loop is CAISEFRRYGYTF. The CDR3 bases are TGTGCCATCAGTGAGTTCAGGCGTTATGGCTACACCTTC.

J is TRBJ2-2 and V is TRBV6-4; a weak D match, TRBD2 (6 bases). Germline V CDR1 and CDR2: MRHNA, SNTAGT. V was trimmed by 3 bases and J by 0 bases, leaving 11 bases between them. CDR3 length: 16 residues. In DNA, the CDR3 is TGTGCCAGCAGTGAGAGGGGACTCCCGAACACCGGGGAGCTGTTTTTT. Its translation: CASSERGLPNTGELFF.

In this sample, this clonotype turned up a few times. The chain employs TRBV6-5 and TRBJ2-3, with D tentatively TRBD2 (5 bases). The ends were cut back, 2 bases at V and 4 bases at J, with 16 bases in the middle. The CDR3 consists of 16 residues. Per the germline V gene, CDR1 is MNHEY and CDR2 is SVGAGI. CDR3 sequence reads: CASSYTGGLLADTQYF. In DNA form, the CDR3 reads TGTGCCAGCAGTTACACCGGCGGACTGTTGGCAGATACGCAGTATTTT.

V is TRBV18 and J is TRBJ1-2, with D perhaps matching TRBD1 (5 bases). In germline, CDR1 is KGHSH, CDR2 LQKENI. The CDR3 consists of 13 residues. Deletions cut 1 base from V and 8 bases from J, with 11 bases between. CDR3 in DNA: TGTGCCAGCTCACCACAGGGGTCGCGGGGCTACACCTTC. Translating gives CASSPQGSRGYTF.

This clonotype was detected many times. This chain links TRBV10-3 with TRBJ2-7; D is perhaps TRBD1 (6 bases). The V end was cut by 6 bases, the J end by 4 bases, with 13 bases between. Germline V lookup: CDR1 ENHRY, CDR2 SYGVKD. The CDR3 runs to 13 residues. CDR3 residues: CAISRDISYEQYF. The CDR3 coding sequence is TGTGCCATCAGCCGGGACATATCATACGAGCAGTACTTC.

The chain uses TRBV5-1 and TRBJ2-7, with D perhaps matching TRBD1 (6 bases). The germline gives CDR1 SGHRS, CDR2 YFSETQ. The V and J ends lost 4 bases and 4 bases respectively, with 12 bases between them. This CDR3 contains 13 residues. CDR3 sequence (DNA): TGCGCCAGCAGCCCCTGGACAGAATACGAGCAGTACTTC. Encoded protein: CASSPWTEYEQYF. The complete variable domain, with remaining parts taken from reference TRBV5-1 and TRBJ2-7, reads KAGVTQTPRYLIKTRGQQVTLSCSPISGHRSVSWYQQTPGQGLQFLFEYFSETQRNKGNFPGRFSGRQFSNSRSEMNVSTLELGDSALYLCASSPWTEYEQYFGPGTRLTVT.

This clonotype was seen at least ten times. This sequence joins TRBV5-6 and TRBJ2-3; 7 bases are shared with TRBD2. The J segment lost 4 bases and the V segment lost 4 bases, leaving 3 bases of the junction unmatched. From germline, CDR1 is SGHDT and CDR2 YYEEEE. This CDR3 region has 13 residues. The CDR3 DNA sequence: TGTGCCAGCAGCCGGACTAGGGCAGATACGCAGTATTTT. Its translation is CASSRTRADTQYF.

The sample holds many counts of this clonotype. This chain connects TRBV12-3 or TRBV12-4 to TRBJ2-7; D is tentatively TRBD1 or TRBD2 (5 bases each). V gave up 6 bases and J gave up 1 base, with 16 bases separating them. This CDR3 comprises 15 residues. The CDR3 here is CASSSGTGRSYEQYF. CDR3 sequence (DNA): TGTGCCAGCAGCTCCGGGACCGGTCGGTCCTACGAGCAGTACTTC.

As DNA, the CDR3 is TGTGCCAGCAACTCCGGGCTGAACACTGAAGCTTTCTTT. Its translation is CASNSGLNTEAFF. This chain links TRBV7-3 with TRBJ1-1, with D unresolved. CDR3 length: 13 amino acids. With 7 bases removed from V and 0 bases from J, the gap between germline ends came to 9 bases. CDR1 is SGHTA, CDR2 FQGTGA, per germline. The full variable domain, completed using reference TRBV7-3 and TRBJ1-1, is GAGVSQTPSNKVTEKGKYVELRCDPISGHTALYWYRQSLGQGPEFLIYFQGTGAADDSGLPNDRFFAVRPEGSVSTLKIQRTERGDSAVYLCASNSGLNTEAFFGQGTRLTVV.

V is TRBV4-1 and J is TRBJ2-4; TRBD2 matches 8 bases. Unmatched junction bases numbered 9, after V lost 2 bases and J lost 0 bases. The CDR3 totals 18 residues. Germline assignment: CDR1 MGHRA and CDR2 YSYEKL. CDR3 sequence reads: CASSQWASGSLAKNIQYF. Here the CDR3 DNA reads TGCGCCAGCAGCCAATGGGCTAGCGGGTCGCTAGCCAAAAACATTCAGTACTTC.

The V call is TRBV3-1, the J call TRBJ1-4; D gene unclear. Germline V gene data show CDR1 as LGHDT and CDR2 as YNNKEL (reference sequence). Trimming removed 1 base from V and 0 bases from J, with 15 bases in between. The CDR3 spans 18 residues. This CDR3 is CASSQVGIDWATNEKLFF. Written as DNA, the CDR3 is TGTGCCAGCAGCCAAGTGGGGATTGATTGGGCAACTAATGAAAAACTGTTTTTT.

This chain joins TRBV18 and TRBJ1-2; D possibly corresponds to TRBD1 (5 bases). The CDR3 is 15 residues long. The V end lost 3 bases, the J end lost 6 bases, and 17 bases lay between the germline ends. CDR1 is KGHSH and CDR2 is LQKENI in the germline V gene. The CDR3 protein is CASSPGPGDGNGYTF. The CDR3 region has the DNA TGTGCCAGCTCACCCGGACCCGGGGACGGGAATGGCTACACCTTC.

The gene calls are TRBV11-2 and TRBJ2-5, with unresolved D. CDR3 length equals 14 residues. The V and J ends lost 0 bases and 3 bases respectively, with 8 bases between them. Germline CDR1 is SGHAT and CDR2 is FQNNGV. CDR3 DNA: TGTGCCAGCAGCTTAGACGTACCGAAAGAGACCCAGTACTTC. It codes for CASSLDVPKETQYF.

CDR3 DNA sequence: TGCGCCAGCAGCTCCGGGACAGATCCTGGGGAGCAGTACTTC. Residues: CASSSGTDPGEQYF. The chain carries TRBV5-1 and TRBJ2-7; the match to TRBD1 covers 7 bases. The CDR3 loop spans 14 amino acids. The J segment lost 7 bases and the V segment lost 3 bases, leaving 10 bases of the junction unmatched. Germline assignment: CDR1 SGHRS and CDR2 YFSETQ.

The chain is built from TRBV9 and TRBJ2-1; 10 bases map to TRBD2. The CDR3 is 18 amino acids. The germline V gene encodes CDR1 SGDLS and CDR2 YYNGEE. The J segment lost 3 bases and the V segment lost 3 bases, leaving 12 bases of the junction unmatched. CDR3 DNA sequence: TGTGCCAGCAGCGGAGGAAGGGGAGCGGGAGGGATCTACAATGAGCAGTTCTTC. Translation gives CASSGGRGAGGIYNEQFF.

The CDR3 region is CASSLVGTGINEQYF. The CDR3 nucleotides are TGTGCCAGCAGCTTAGTAGGGACAGGTATCAACGAGCAGTACTTC. This chain uses TRBV7-6 with TRBJ2-7, with TRBD1 matching over 8 bases. Germline V gives CDR1 SGHVS, CDR2 FNYEAQ. The CDR3 extends over 15 amino acids. The V gene end was trimmed by 1 base and the J gene end by 5 bases; junction bases not matched to a gene: 7.

This clonotype was detected a few times. The chain joins TRBV20-1 to TRBJ1-2, with a weak D call TRBD1 (5 bases). V was shortened by 6 bases and J by 4 bases, with 18 bases between the two germline ends. Germline loops: CDR1 DFQATT, CDR2 SNEGSKA (reference sequence). This CDR3 has 14 residues. CDR3 DNA: TGCAGTGCCATTAGAGGGACTGTAGTCTATGGCTACACCTTC. Protein: CSAIRGTVVYGYTF.

This clonotype was counted a single time. This could be a read error, since a much larger clone is one nucleotide away. The chain combines TRBV29-1 with TRBJ2-1; TRBD2 matches at 11 bases. V was clipped by 6 bases and J by 6 bases; unmatched bases: 10. CDR1 SQVTM and CDR2 ANQGSEA come from the germline V gene. CDR3 size: 15 residues. CDR3 nucleotides: TGCAGCGTCCGTTGTCTAGCGGGAGGCCTCAATGAGCAGTTCTTC. It translates to CSVRCLAGGLNEQFF.

This clonotype was counted a few times. The chain uses TRBV5-1 and TRBJ2-2, with a tentative D call TRBD2 (5 bases). V lost 6 bases, J lost 3 bases, and 15 bases lay in between. CDR3 size: 15 residues. CDR1 is SGHRS, CDR2 YFSETQ, per germline. CDR3 sequence: CASTGLDGHTGELFF. The CDR3 DNA sequence: TGCGCCAGCACGGGATTGGACGGGCACACCGGGGAGCTGTTTTTT.

The chain employs TRBV20-1 and TRBJ1-6; D not certain. CDR3 length: 16 residues. Germline CDR1 reads DFQATT; CDR2 reads SNEGSKA (reference sequence). V lost 3 bases and J lost 5, with 17 bases in between. CDR3 in amino acids: CSARRTDRGNNSPLHF. DNA for the CDR3: TGCAGTGCTAGGCGCACAGATCGGGGTAATAATTCACCCCTCCACTTT.

This clonotype was counted a few times. This sequence joins TRBV7-8 and TRBJ2-7; D is unclear. Germline lookup yields CDR1 SGHVS and CDR2 FQNEAQ. The length of the CDR3 is 13 residues. Trimming took 5 bases from V and 2 from J, leaving 10 bases between them. The CDR3 is CASSLDPAYEQYF. The CDR3 DNA is TGTGCCAGCAGCCTGGACCCGGCCTACGAGCAGTACTTC.

The chain couples TRBV12-3 or TRBV12-4 to TRBJ1-1; D is possibly TRBD1 (6 bases). This CDR3 contains 11 residues. V was clipped by 3 bases and J by 9 bases, with 8 bases between them. The CDR3 coding sequence is TGTGCCAGCAGTTTGACAGGAAAAGCTTTCTTT. It translates to CASSLTGKAFF.

V usage is TRBV12-3 or TRBV12-4 and J usage is TRBJ2-1, with TRBD2 identical over 12 bases. The CDR3 runs 17 residues. Unmatched junction bases numbered 10, after V lost 3 bases and J lost 7 bases. The CDR3 loop is CASSFKASGRAPNEQFF. DNA of the CDR3: TGTGCCAGCAGTTTTAAGGCTAGCGGGAGGGCCCCGAATGAGCAGTTCTTC.

This clonotype was counted once. The V call is TRBV2, the J call TRBJ2-7; 12 nucleotides align to TRBD2. V was clipped by 7 bases and J by 12 bases; unmatched bases: 16. The CDR3 extends over 15 amino acids. The germline V gene has CDR1 SNHLY and CDR2 FYNNEI. The CDR3 nucleotides are TGTGCCAGCATTCTCGGACTAGCGGGATTGTTGGAGACGTACTTC. It encodes CASILGLAGLLETYF.

This clonotype was picked up a small number of times. The chain has TRBV5-1 and TRBJ2-5; 13 bases agree with TRBD2. The V gene's germline CDR1 is SGHRS and CDR2 YFSETQ. V lost 3 bases and J lost 1; bases outside the gene matches: 6. The CDR3 extends over 17 amino acids. In DNA, the CDR3 is TGCGCCAGCAGCTCTGGACTAGCGGGAGCCCTCCAAGAGACCCAGTACTTC. Its translation is CASSSGLAGALQETQYF.

This chain joins TRBV3-1 and TRBJ1-6, with 8 bases identical to TRBD1. This CDR3 has 17 residues. From germline, CDR1 is LGHDT and CDR2 YNNKEL (reference sequence). The J segment lost 7 bases and the V segment lost 2 bases, leaving 10 bases of the junction unmatched. CDR3 in amino acids: CASSQHALDRENSPLHF. In nucleotides, the CDR3 is TGTGCCAGCAGCCAACATGCCTTGGACAGGGAAAATTCACCCCTCCACTTT. Variable domain in full (rest from reference TRBV3-1 and TRBJ1-6): DTAVSQTPKYLVTQMGNDKSIKCEQNLGHDTMYWYKQDSKKFLKIMFSYNNKELIINETVPNRFSPKSPDKAHLNLHINSLELGDSAVYFCASSQHALDRENSPLHFGNGTRLTVT.

This clonotype showed up just a few times. V gene TRBV5-1 combines with J gene TRBJ2-7; 14 nucleotides match TRBD2. V shed 4 bases and J 5 bases; nucleotides not matched to a gene: 11. Germline-derived CDR1 and CDR2 are SGHRS and YFSETQ. The CDR3 loop spans 17 amino acids. CDR3 nucleotides: TGCGCCAGCAGCAGGACTAGCGGGAGGATGGGCTCTAACGAGCAGTACTTC. Translation gives CASSRTSGRMGSNEQYF.

In DNA, the CDR3 is TGTGCCAGCAGTGAATTGTGGGACGAAAAAAACATTCAGTACTTC. Protein product: CASSELWDEKNIQYF. V is TRBV2 and J is TRBJ2-4, with D perhaps assigned TRBD1 or TRBD2 (5 bases each). V was cut by 2 bases and J by 4 bases, with 12 bases left in between. The CDR3 runs 15 residues. Germline assignment: CDR1 SNHLY and CDR2 FYNNEI.

This clonotype was recorded a few times. The V and J genes are TRBV12-3 or TRBV12-4 and TRBJ2-7; D perhaps matches TRBD1 (5 bases). V lost 5 bases and J lost 4, with 6 bases in between. The CDR3 is made up of 11 amino acids. The DNA of the CDR3 is TGTGCCAGCAGTCGACAGTACGAGCAGTACTTC. It specifies CASSRQYEQYF.